This TCR beta chain derives from a study of cytomegalovirus exposure and HLA in healthy donors. Findings and caveats of the study: As a later analysis revealed, the rate of TCR association differed by HLA locus, with DRB1 most and HLA-C fewest.

A word on this clone: Antigen specificity is unknown.

Every donor was a healthy person donating bone marrow. Losses at the gene ends were 2 bases for V and 7 bases for J; bases not matched to a gene: 9. Per germline, CDR1 LGHNA and CDR2 YNFKEQ. The CDR3 consists of 15 residues. Primers: 60 Vbeta forward and 13 Jbeta reverse. The data were produced by immunoSEQ multiplex PCR, yet TCRdb's version contains in-frame clones alone and is incomplete. The sample carries around 120,000 clones, 70% to 90% recorded once. The receptor's source is a woman between 35 and 50 years old in good health and CMV-seropositive. Input material: PBMCs. This chain links TRBV4-2 with TRBJ1-2; TRBD1 agrees at 8 bases. The CDR3 nucleotides are TGTGCCAGCAGCCAACGAGCGGACAGGGTTGGTGGCTACACCTTC. It yields the protein CASSQRADRVGGYTF.